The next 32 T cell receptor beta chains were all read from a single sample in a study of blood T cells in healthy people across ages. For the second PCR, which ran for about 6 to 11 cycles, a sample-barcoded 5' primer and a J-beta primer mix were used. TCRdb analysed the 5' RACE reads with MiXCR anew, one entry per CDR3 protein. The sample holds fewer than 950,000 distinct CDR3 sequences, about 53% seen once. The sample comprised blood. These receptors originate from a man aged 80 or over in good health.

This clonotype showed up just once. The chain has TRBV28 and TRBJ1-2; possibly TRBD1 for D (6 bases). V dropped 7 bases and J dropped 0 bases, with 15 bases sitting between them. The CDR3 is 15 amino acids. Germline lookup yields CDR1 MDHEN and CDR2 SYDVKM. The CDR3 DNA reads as TGTGCCAGCAATCGGGGGGGCCAAACTAACTATGGCTACACCTTC. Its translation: CASNRGGQTNYGYTF.

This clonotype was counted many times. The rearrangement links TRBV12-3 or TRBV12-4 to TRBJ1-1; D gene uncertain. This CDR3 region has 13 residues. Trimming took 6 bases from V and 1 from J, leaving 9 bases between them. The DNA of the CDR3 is TGTGCCAGCAGCTCCACGGCGAACACTGAAGCTTTCTTT. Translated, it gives CASSSTANTEAFF.

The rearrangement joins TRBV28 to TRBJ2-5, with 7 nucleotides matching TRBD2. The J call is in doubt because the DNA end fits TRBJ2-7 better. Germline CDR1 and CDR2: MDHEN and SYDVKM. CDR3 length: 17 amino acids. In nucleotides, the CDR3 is TGTGCCAGCACCCGAAATGGGCTAGCGGATGACTCCTACGAGCAGTACTTC. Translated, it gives CASTRNGLADDSYEQYF.

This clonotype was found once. The CDR3 protein is CASSPPGRRSEQYF. DNA of the CDR3: TGTGCCAGCAGCCCTCCCGGACGCAGAAGCGAGCAGTACTTC. The V call is TRBV5-4, the J call TRBJ2-5; D unresolved. The DNA end lines up better with TRBJ2-7; the J call may be wrong. CDR1 is SGHNT and CDR2 is YYREEE in the germline V gene (reference sequence). This CDR3 has 14 amino acids.

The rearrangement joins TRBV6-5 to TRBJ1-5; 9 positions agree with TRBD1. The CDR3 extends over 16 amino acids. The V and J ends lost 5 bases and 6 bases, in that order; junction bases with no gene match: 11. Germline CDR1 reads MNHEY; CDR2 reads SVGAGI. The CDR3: CASSPTGTGKGQPQHF. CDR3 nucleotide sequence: TGTGCCAGCAGTCCCACCGGGACAGGGAAGGGTCAGCCCCAGCATTTT.

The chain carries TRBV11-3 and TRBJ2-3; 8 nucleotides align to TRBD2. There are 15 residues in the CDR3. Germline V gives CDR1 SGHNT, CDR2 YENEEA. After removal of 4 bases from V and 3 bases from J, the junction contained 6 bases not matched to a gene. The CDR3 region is CASSSGGGSTDTQYF. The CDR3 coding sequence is TGTGCCAGCAGCTCCGGGGGGGGGTCAACAGATACGCAGTATTTT.

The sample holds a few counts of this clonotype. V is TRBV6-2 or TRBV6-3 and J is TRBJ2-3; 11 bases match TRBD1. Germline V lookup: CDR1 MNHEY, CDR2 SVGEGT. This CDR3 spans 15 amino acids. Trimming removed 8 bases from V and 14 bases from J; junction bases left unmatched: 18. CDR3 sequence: CASESGQGVARDAYF. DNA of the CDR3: TGTGCCAGCGAATCGGGACAGGGGGTTGCCAGAGACGCGTATTTT.

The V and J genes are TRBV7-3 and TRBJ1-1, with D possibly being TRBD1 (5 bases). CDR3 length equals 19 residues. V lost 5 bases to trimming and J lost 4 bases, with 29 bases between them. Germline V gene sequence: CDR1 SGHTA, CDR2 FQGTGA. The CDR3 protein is CASSNRYRGGEVESTEAFF. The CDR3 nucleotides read TGTGCCAGCAGCAATCGTTATCGGGGAGGGGAAGTAGAAAGCACTGAAGCTTTCTTT.

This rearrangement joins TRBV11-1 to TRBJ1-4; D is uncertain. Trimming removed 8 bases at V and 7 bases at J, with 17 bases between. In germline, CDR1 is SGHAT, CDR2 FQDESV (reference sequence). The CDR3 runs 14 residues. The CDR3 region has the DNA TGTGCCAGCCAACCGGGTCTCCAGGCTGAAAAACTGTTTTTT. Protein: CASQPGLQAEKLFF.

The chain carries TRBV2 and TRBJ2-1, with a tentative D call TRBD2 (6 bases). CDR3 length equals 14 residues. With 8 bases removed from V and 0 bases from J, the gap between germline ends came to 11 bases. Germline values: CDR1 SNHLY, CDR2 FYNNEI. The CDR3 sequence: CASELAGSYNEQFF. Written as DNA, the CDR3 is TGTGCCAGCGAACTAGCCGGCTCCTACAATGAGCAGTTCTTC. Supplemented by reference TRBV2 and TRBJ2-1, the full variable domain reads EPEVTQTPSHQVTQMGQEVILRCVPISNHLYFYWYRQILGQKVEFLVSFYNNEISEKSEIFDDQFSVERPDGSNFTLKIRSTKLEDSAMYFCASELAGSYNEQFFGPGTRLTVL.

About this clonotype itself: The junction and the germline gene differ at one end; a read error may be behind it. CDR3 loop: CTSSQDNSGFYNEQFF. DNA of the CDR3: TGTACCAGCAGCCAAGATAACAGCGGGTTCTACAATGAGCAGTTCTTC. The rearrangement links TRBV4-2 to TRBJ2-1; TRBD2 might be the D (6 bases). The CDR3 consists of 16 residues. Germline loops: CDR1 LGHNA, CDR2 YNFKEQ.

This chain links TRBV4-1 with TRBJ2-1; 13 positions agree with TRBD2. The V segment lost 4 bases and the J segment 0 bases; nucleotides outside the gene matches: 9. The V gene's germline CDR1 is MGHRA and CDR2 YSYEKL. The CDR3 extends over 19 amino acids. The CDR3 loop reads CASSPGLAGVSSSYNEQFF. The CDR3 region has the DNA TGCGCCAGCAGCCCAGGACTAGCGGGAGTCTCGAGCTCCTACAATGAGCAGTTCTTC.

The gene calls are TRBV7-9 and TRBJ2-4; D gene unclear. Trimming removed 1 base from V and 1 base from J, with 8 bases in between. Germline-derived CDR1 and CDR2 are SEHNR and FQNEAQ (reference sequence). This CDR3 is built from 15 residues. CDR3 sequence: CASSLERKAKNIQYF. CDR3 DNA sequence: TGTGCCAGCAGCTTAGAGAGGAAGGCCAAAAACATTCAGTACTTC.

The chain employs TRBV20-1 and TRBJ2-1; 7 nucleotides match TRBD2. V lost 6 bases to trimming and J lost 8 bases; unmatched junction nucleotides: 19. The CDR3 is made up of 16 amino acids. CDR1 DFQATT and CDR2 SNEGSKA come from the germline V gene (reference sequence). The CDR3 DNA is TGCAGTGCCAAAGAGAGGCGACTAGCCTCGTTCGATGAGCAGTTCTTC. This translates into CSAKERRLASFDEQFF.

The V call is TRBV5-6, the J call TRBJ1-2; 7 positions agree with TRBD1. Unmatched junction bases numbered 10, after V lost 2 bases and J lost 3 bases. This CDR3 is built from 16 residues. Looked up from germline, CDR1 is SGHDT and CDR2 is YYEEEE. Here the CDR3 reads CASSLVWQGVDYGYTF. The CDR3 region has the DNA TGTGCCAGCAGCTTAGTGTGGCAGGGGGTTGACTATGGCTACACCTTC.

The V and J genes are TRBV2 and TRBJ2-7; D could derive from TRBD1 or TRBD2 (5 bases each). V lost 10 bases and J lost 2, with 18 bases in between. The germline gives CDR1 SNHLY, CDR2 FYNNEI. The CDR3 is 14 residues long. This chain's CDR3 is CATRDAGRAYEQYF. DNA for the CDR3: TGTGCCACGAGGGACGCGGGTCGGGCCTACGAGCAGTACTTC.

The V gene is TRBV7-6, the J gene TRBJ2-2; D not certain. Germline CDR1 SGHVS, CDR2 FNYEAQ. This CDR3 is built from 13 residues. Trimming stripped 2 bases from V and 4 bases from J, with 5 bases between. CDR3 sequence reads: CASSLWSTGELFF. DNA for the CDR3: TGTGCCAGCAGCTTATGGAGCACCGGGGAGCTGTTTTTT.

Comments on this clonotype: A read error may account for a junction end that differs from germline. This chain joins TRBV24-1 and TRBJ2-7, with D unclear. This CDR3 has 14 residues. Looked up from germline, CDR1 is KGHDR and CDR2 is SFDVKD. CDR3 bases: TGTGCTACCAGTGATCCCTATAAACAGTACGAGCAGTACTTC. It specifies CATSDPYKQYEQYF.

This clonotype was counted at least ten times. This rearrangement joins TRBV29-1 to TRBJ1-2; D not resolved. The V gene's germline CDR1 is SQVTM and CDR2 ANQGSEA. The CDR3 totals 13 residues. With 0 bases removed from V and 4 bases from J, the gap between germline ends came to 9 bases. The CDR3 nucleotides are TGCAGCGTTGAAGATCCGGGAACCTATGGCTACACCTTC. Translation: CSVEDPGTYGYTF.

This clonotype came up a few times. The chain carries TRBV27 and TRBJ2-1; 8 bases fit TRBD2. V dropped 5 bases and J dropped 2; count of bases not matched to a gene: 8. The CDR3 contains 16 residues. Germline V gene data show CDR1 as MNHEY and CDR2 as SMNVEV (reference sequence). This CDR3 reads CASSPVAGSAYNEQFF. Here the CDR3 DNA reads TGTGCCAGCAGTCCGGTAGCGGGATCGGCCTACAATGAGCAGTTCTTC.

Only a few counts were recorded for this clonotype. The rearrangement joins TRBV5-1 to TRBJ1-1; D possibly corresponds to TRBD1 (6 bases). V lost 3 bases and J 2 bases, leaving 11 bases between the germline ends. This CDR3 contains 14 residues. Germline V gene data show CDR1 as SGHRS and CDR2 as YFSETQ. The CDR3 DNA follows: TGCGCCAGCAGCTCACAGGGCTCAAACACTGAAGCTTTCTTT. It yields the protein CASSSQGSNTEAFF.

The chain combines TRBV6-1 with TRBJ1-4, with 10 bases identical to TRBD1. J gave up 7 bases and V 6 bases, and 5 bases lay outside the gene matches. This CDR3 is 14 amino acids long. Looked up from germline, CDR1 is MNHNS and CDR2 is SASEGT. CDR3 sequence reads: CASSSGTGVEKLFF. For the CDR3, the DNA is TGTGCCAGCAGCTCGGGGACAGGGGTTGAAAAACTGTTTTTT.

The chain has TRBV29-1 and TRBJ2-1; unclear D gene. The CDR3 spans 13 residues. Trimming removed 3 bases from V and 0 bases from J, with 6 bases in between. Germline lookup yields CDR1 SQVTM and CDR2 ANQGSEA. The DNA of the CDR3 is TGCAGCGTTGACGGGTACTCCTACAATGAGCAGTTCTTC. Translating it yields CSVDGYSYNEQFF.

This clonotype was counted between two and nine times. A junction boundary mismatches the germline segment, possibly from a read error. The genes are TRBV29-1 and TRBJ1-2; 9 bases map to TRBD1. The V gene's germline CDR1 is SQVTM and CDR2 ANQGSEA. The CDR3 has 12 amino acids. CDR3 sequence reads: CSLEGTGPGYTF. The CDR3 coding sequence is TGCAGCCTTGAGGGGACAGGGCCTGGCTACACCTTC.

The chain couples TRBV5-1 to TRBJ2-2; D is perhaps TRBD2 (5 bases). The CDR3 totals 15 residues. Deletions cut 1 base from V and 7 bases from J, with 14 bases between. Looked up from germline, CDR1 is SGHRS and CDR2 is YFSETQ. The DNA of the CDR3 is TGCGCCAGCAGCTTGTTTCGGGGATCCGGCGGGGAGCTGTTTTTT. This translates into CASSLFRGSGGELFF.

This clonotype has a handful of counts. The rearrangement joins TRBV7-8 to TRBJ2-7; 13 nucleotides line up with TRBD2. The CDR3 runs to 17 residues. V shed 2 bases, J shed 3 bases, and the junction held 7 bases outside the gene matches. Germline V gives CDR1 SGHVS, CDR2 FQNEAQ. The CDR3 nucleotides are TGTGCCAGCAGCTTATCGGGACTAGCGGGAAACCTCTACGAGCAGTACTTC. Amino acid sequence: CASSLSGLAGNLYEQYF.

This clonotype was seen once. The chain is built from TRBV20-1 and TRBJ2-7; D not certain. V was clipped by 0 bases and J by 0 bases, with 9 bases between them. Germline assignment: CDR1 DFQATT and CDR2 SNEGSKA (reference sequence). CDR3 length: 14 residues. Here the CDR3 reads CSARDRRSSYEQYF. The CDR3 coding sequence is TGCAGTGCTAGAGATCGCCGAAGCTCCTACGAGCAGTACTTC.

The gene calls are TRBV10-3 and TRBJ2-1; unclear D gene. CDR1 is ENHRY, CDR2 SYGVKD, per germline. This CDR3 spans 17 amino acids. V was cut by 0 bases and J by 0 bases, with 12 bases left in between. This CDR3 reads CAISESNPLSSYNEQFF. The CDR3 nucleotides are TGTGCCATCAGTGAGTCTAACCCCTTGAGCTCCTACAATGAGCAGTTCTTC.

The CDR3 sequence: CASSLQRGNTDTQYF. The DNA of the CDR3 is TGTGCCAGCAGCCTTCAGCGGGGCAACACAGATACGCAGTATTTT. The J gene is TRBJ2-3, the V gene TRBV5-4; 7 nucleotides match TRBD2. With 4 bases clipped from V and 2 bases from J, the junction kept 7 bases outside the gene matches. Germline V gene data show CDR1 as SGHNT and CDR2 as YYREEE (reference sequence). The CDR3 runs 15 residues.

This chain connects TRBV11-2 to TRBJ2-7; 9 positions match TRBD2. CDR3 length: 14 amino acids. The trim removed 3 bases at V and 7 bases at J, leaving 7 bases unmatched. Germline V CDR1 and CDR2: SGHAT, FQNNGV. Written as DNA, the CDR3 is TGTGCCAGCAGCTTTAGCGGGAGTACTTTGGAGCAGTACTTC. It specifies CASSFSGSTLEQYF.

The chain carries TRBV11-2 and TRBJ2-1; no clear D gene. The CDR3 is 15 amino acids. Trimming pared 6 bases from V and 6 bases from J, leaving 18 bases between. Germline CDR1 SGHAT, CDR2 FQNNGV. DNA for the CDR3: TGTGCCAGCAGTTTGTTCATGGACGTTAGCAATGAGCAGTTCTTC. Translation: CASSLFMDVSNEQFF.

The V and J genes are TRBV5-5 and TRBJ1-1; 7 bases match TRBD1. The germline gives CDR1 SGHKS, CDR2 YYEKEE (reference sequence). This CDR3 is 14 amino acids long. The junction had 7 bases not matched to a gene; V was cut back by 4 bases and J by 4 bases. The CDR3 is CASSPISGGTEAFF. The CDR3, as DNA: TGTGCCAGCAGCCCGATATCAGGGGGCACTGAAGCTTTCTTT.